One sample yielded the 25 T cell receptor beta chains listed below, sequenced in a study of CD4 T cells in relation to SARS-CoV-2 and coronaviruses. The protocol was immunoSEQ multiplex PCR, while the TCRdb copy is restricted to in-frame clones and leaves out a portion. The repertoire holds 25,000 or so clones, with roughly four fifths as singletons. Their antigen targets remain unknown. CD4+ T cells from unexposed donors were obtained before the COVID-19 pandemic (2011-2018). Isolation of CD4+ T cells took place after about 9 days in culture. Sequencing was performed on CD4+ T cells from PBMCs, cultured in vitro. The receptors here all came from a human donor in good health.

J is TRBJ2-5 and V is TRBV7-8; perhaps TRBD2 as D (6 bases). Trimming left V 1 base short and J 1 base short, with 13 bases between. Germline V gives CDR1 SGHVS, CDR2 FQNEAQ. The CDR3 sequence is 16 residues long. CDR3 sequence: CASSLVLRRGQETQYF. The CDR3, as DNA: TGTGCCAGCAGCTTAGTGCTCAGGAGGGGCCAAGAGACCCAGTACTTC.

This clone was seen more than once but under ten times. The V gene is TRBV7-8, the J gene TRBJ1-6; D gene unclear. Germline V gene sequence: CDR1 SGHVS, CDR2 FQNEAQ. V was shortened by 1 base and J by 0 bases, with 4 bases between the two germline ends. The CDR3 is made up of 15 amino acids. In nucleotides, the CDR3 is TGTGCCAGCAGCTTAGTAGGCTCCTATAATTCACCCCTCCACTTT. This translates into CASSLVGSYNSPLHF.

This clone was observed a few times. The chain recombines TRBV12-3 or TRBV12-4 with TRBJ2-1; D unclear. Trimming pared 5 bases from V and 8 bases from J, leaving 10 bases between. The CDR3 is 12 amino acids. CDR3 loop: CASSQRWDEQFF. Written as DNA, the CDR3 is TGTGCCAGCAGTCAGAGGTGGGATGAGCAGTTCTTC.

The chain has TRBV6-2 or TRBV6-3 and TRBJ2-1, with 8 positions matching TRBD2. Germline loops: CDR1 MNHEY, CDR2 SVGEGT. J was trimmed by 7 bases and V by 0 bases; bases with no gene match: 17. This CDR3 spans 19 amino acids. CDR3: CASSYSLPGERGRVNEQFF. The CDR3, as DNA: TGTGCCAGCAGTTACTCGTTGCCCGGAGAGCGGGGGCGGGTAAATGAGCAGTTCTTC.

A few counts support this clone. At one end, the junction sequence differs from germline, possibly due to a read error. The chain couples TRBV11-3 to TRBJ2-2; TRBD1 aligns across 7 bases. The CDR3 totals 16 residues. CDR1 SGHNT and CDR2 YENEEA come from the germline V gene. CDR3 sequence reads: CASSLEATGSTRELFF. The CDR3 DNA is TGTGCCAGCAGCTTAGAGGCGACAGGGTCCACCCGGGAGCTGTTTTTT.

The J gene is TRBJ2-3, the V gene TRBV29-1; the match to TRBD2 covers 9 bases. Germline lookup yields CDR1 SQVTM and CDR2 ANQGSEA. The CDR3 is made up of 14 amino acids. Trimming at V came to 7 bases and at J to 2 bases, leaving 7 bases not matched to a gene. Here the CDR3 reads CSGVPSGATDTQYF. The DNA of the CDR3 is TGCAGCGGGGTGCCTAGCGGGGCCACAGATACGCAGTATTTT.

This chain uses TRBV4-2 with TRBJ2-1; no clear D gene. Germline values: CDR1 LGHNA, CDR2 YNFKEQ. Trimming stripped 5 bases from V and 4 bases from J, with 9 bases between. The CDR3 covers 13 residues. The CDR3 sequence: CASSNTLYNEQFF. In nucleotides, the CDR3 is TGTGCCAGCAGCAATACCCTATACAATGAGCAGTTCTTC.

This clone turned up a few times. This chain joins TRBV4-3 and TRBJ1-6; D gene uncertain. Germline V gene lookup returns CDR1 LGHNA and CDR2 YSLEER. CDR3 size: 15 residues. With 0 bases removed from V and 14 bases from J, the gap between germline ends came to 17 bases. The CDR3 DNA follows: TGCGCCAGCAGCCAAGAAGACATAGGATTTACCGCCCTCCACTTT. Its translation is CASSQEDIGFTALHF.

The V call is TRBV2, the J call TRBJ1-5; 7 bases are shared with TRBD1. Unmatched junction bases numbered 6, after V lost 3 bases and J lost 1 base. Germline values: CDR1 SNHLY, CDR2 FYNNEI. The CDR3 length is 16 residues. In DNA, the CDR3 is TGTGCCAGCAGTGAGGCAGGGGGTCTGAGCAATCAGCCCCAGCATTTT. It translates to CASSEAGGLSNQPQHF.

For the CDR3, the DNA is TGTGCCAGCAGCTTAGTCCGAGCGCAAGATACGCAGTATTTT. Its translation: CASSLVRAQDTQYF. This chain uses TRBV11-2 with TRBJ2-3; D gene uncertain. The germline V gene has CDR1 SGHAT and CDR2 FQNNGV. Trimming removed 1 base from V and 5 bases from J, with 10 bases in between. The CDR3 length is 14 residues.

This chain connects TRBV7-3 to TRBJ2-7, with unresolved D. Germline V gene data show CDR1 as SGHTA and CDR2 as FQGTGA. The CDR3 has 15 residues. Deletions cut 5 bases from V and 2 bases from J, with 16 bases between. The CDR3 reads CASSLSSGPTYEQYF. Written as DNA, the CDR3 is TGTGCCAGCAGCCTCTCAAGTGGACCCACCTACGAGCAGTACTTC.

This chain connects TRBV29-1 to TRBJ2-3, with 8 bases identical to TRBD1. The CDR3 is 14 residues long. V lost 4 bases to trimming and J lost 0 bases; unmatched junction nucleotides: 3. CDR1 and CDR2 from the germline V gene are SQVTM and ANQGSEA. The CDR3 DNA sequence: TGCAGCGTTGCGCAGGGGGCTAGCACAGATACGCAGTATTTT. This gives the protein CSVAQGASTDTQYF.

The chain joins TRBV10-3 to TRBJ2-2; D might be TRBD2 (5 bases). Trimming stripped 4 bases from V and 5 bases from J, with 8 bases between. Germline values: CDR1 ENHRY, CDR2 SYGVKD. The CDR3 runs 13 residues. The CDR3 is CAISGSGTGELFF. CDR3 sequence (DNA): TGTGCCATCAGTGGCAGCGGAACCGGGGAGCTGTTTTTT.

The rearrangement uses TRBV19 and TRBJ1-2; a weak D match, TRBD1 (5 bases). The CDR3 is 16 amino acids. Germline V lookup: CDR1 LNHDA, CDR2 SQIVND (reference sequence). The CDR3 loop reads CASYAGPDRPNYGYTF. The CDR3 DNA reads TGTGCGAGTTACGCGGGACCCGATCGTCCTAACTATGGCTACACCTTC.

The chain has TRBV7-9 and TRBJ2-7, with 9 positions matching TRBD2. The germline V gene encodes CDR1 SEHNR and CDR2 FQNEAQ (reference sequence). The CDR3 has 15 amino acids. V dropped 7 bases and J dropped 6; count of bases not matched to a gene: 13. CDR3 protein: CASTQGGTSYGEQYF. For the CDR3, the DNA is TGTGCCAGCACCCAAGGGGGGACTAGCTATGGCGAGCAGTACTTC.

Here the CDR3 reads CASSPRGGISYNEQFF. In DNA form, the CDR3 reads TGTGCCAGCAGTCCCCGCGGGGGAATCTCCTACAATGAGCAGTTCTTC. The chain recombines TRBV7-9 with TRBJ2-1, with TRBD2 matching over 7 bases. The J segment lost 0 bases and the V segment lost 6 bases, leaving 8 bases of the junction unmatched. Germline CDR1 reads SEHNR; CDR2 reads FQNEAQ (reference sequence). This CDR3 has 16 amino acids.

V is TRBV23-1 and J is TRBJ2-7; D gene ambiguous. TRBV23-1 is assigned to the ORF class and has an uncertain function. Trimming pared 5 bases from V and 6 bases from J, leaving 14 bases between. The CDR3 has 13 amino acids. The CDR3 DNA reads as TGCGCCAGCAGTACCCCTCCCTGGGCCGAGCAGTACTTC. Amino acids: CASSTPPWAEQYF.

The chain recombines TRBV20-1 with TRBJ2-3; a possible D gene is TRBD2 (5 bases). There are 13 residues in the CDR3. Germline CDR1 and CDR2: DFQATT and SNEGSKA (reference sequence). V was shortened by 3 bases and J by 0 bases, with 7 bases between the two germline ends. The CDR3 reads CSASPGSTDTQYF. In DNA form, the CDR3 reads TGCAGTGCTAGTCCGGGGAGCACAGATACGCAGTATTTT.

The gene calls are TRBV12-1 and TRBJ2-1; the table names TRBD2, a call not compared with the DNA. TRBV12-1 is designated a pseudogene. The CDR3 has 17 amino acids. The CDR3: CASSSPLAGGGYNEQFF. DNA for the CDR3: TGTGCCAGCAGCTCCCCACTAGCGGGAGGAGGGTACAATGAGCAGTTCTTC.

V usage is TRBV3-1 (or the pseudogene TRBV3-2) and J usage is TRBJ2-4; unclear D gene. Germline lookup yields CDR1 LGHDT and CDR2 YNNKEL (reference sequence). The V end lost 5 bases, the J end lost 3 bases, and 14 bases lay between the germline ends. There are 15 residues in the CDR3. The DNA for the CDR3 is TGTGCCAGCAGCTCCTTGGGCACAGACAAAAACATTCAGTACTTC. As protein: CASSSLGTDKNIQYF.

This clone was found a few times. Written as DNA, the CDR3 is TGTGCCAGCAGCTTGCTGACAGGGGGCCGCCAGCCCCAGCATTTT. This codes for CASSLLTGGRQPQHF. This chain links TRBV5-8 with TRBJ1-5; the match to TRBD1 covers 10 bases. The CDR3 is made up of 15 amino acids. V shed 1 base and J 7 bases; nucleotides not matched to a gene: 5. Germline CDR1 is SGHTS and CDR2 is YDEGEE.

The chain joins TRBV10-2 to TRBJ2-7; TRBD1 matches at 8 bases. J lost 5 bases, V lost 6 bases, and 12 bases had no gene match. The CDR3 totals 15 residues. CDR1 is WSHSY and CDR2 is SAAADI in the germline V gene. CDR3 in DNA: TGCGCCAGCAGCGAGACGGGGGACAGGTGGGACGAGCAGTACTTC. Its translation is CASSETGDRWDEQYF.

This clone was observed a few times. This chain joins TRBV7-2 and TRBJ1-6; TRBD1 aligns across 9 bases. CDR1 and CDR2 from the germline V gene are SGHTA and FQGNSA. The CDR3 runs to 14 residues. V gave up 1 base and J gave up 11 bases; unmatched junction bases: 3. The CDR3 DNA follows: TGTGCCAGCAGCTTAGAGGACAGGGGAGCACCCCTCCACTTT. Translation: CASSLEDRGAPLHF.

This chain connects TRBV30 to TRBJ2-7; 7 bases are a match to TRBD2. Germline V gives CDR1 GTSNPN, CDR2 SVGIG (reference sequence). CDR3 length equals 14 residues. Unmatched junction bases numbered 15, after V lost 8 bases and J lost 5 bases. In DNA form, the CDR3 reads TGTGCCGGCGGGACGGCTAGCGGCCTCCACGAGCAGTACTTC. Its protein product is CAGGTASGLHEQYF.

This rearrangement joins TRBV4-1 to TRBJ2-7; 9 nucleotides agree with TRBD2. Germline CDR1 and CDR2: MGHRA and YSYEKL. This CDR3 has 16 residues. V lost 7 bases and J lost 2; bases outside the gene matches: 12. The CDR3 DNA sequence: TGCGCCAGCATGGGGTCGGGGGTAGCGGGAGCCTACGAGCAGTACTTC. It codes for CASMGSGVAGAYEQYF.